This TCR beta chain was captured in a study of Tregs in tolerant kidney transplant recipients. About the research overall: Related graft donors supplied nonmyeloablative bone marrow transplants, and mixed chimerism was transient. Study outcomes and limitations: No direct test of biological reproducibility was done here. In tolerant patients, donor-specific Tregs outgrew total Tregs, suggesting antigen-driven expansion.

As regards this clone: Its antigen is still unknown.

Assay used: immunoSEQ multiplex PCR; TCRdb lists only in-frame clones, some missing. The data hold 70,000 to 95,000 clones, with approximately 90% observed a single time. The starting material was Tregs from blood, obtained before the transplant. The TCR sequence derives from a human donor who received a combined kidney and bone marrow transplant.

The CDR3 coding sequence is TGTGCCAGCCGGCGGGAATTAAACACCGGGGAGCTGTTTTTT. Translating gives CASRRELNTGELFF. The V gene is TRBV6-6, the J gene TRBJ2-2; possible D gene TRBD2, 6 bases. The CDR3 totals 14 residues. The germline gives CDR1 MNHNY, CDR2 SVGAGI (reference sequence). Trimming left V 8 bases short and J 2 bases short, with 12 bases between.